One and the same sample provided the 14 T cell receptor beta chains below, sequenced in a study of OX40 agonist ivuxolimab in advanced cancers. Only in-frame clones appear in the TCRdb table, and some are missing; sequencing was by immunoSEQ multiplex PCR. The sample carries 35,000 to 45,000 clones, roughly nine tenths recorded once. Sequenced here: CD4+ or CD8+ T cells sorted from blood, sampled in a trial of the OX40 agonist ivuxolimab. The receptors come from an adult with an advanced solid tumor such as melanoma, head and neck, liver or kidney cancer.

A few counts support this clone. The rearrangement joins TRBV19 to TRBJ1-1; possible D gene TRBD1, 5 bases. There are 11 residues in the CDR3. The V and J ends lost 3 bases and 8 bases respectively, with 7 bases between them. Germline CDR1 is LNHDA and CDR2 is SQIVND (reference sequence). The DNA of the CDR3 is TGTGCCAGTAGTATCACAGGAGAAGCTTTCTTT. Amino acid sequence: CASSITGEAFF.

J is TRBJ2-3 and V is TRBV6-4; D is possibly TRBD1 (6 bases). With 4 bases removed from V and 0 bases from J, the gap between germline ends came to 8 bases. The CDR3 length is 14 residues. Looked up from germline, CDR1 is MRHNA and CDR2 is SNTAGT. The CDR3 bases are TGTGCCAGCAGTGGGGACACTAGCACAGATACGCAGTATTTT. Translated, it gives CASSGDTSTDTQYF.

V gene TRBV5-6 combines with J gene TRBJ2-7; 7 bases fit TRBD1. V shed 3 bases and J 3 bases; nucleotides not matched to a gene: 9. The length of the CDR3 is 15 residues. Germline V gene sequence: CDR1 SGHDT, CDR2 YYEEEE. The DNA for the CDR3 is TGTGCCAGCAGCTCGGCCGGACAGGTATACTACGAGCAGTACTTC. It yields the protein CASSSAGQVYYEQYF.

V usage is TRBV5-1 and J usage is TRBJ2-1; TRBD2 is a possible D gene (5 bases). V was clipped by 1 base and J by 5 bases, with 7 bases between them. The length of the CDR3 is 13 residues. The germline gives CDR1 SGHRS, CDR2 YFSETQ. The CDR3 sequence: CASSLSGNNEQFF. CDR3 DNA: TGCGCCAGCAGCTTGAGCGGAAACAATGAGCAGTTCTTC.

Only one count was recorded for this clone. The gene calls are TRBV18 and TRBJ1-2; D unresolved. The CDR3 runs 11 residues. V lost 0 bases, J lost 14 bases, and 10 bases lay in between. The germline V gene has CDR1 KGHSH and CDR2 LQKENI. CDR3 loop: CASSPPYAGTF. The CDR3 DNA follows: TGTGCCAGCTCACCACCTTATGCCGGAACCTTC.

This clone was recorded once. V is TRBV11-2 and J is TRBJ2-1, with 14 bases that match TRBD2. Germline V gene sequence: CDR1 SGHAT, CDR2 FQNNGV. Trimming removed 1 base from V and 4 bases from J; junction bases left unmatched: 9. The CDR3 sequence is 19 residues long. This CDR3 is CASSLVGFRTSGGYNEQFF. CDR3 sequence (DNA): TGTGCCAGCAGCTTAGTAGGTTTCCGGACTAGCGGGGGGTACAATGAGCAGTTCTTC.

CDR3 in amino acids: CASSRWIRGAEQYF. The CDR3 DNA reads as TGTGCCAGCAGCCGCTGGATCAGAGGGGCCGAGCAGTACTTC. V and J are TRBV7-2 and TRBJ2-7, with D perhaps assigned TRBD1 or TRBD2 (5 bases each). CDR3 size: 14 residues. Trimming stripped 5 bases from V and 6 bases from J, with 17 bases between. Germline V gives CDR1 SGHTA, CDR2 FQGNSA.

CDR3 amino acids: CASSPSPSPTYYGYTF. CDR3 nucleotides: TGTGCCAGCAGTCCCAGTCCCAGCCCCACCTACTATGGCTACACCTTC. The chain joins TRBV27 to TRBJ1-2, with D unclear. Per the germline V gene, CDR1 is MNHEY and CDR2 is SMNVEV (reference sequence). CDR3 length equals 16 residues. The V end was cut by 5 bases, the J end by 3 bases, with 19 bases between.

The J gene is TRBJ2-3, the V gene TRBV7-2, with 12 bases matching TRBD2. The CDR3 consists of 17 residues. CDR1 and CDR2 (germline): SGHTA, FQGNSA. V lost 5 bases and J lost 0; bases outside the gene matches: 6. CDR3 amino acids: CASSPRLAGASTDTQYF. CDR3 DNA sequence: TGTGCCAGCAGCCCTAGACTAGCGGGAGCGAGCACAGATACGCAGTATTTT.

The J gene is TRBJ2-1, the V gene TRBV11-2; D perhaps matches TRBD2 (6 bases). With 5 bases removed from V and 6 bases from J, the gap between germline ends came to 17 bases. The CDR3 length is 15 residues. The germline CDR1 and CDR2 sequences are SGHAT and FQNNGV. The CDR3 loop is CASSRNTGTFNEQFF. In DNA form, the CDR3 reads TGTGCCAGCAGCCGAAACACCGGGACTTTCAATGAGCAGTTCTTC.

V gene TRBV7-2 combines with J gene TRBJ1-5; no firm D call. The germline gives CDR1 SGHTA, CDR2 FQGNSA. With 2 bases removed from V and 5 bases from J, the gap between germline ends came to 7 bases. The CDR3 runs to 13 residues. CDR3 sequence reads: CASSLSGYQPQHF. Written as DNA, the CDR3 is TGTGCCAGCAGCTTATCGGGTTATCAGCCCCAGCATTTT.

This clone was seen a single time. This rearrangement joins TRBV29-1 to TRBJ2-7; 7 nucleotides agree with TRBD1. Germline V gives CDR1 SQVTM, CDR2 ANQGSEA. J gave up 9 bases and V 3 bases, and 11 bases lay outside the gene matches. This CDR3 is built from 13 residues. The CDR3 sequence is CSVEGTAFSGQYF. CDR3 sequence (DNA): TGCAGCGTTGAGGGGACAGCATTCTCGGGGCAGTACTTC.

The V and J genes are TRBV28 and TRBJ2-2; tentatively, D is TRBD2 (5 bases). CDR1 is MDHEN, CDR2 SYDVKM, per germline. The V end lost 4 bases, the J end lost 7 bases, and 7 bases lay between the germline ends. The CDR3 spans 12 residues. CDR3 loop: CASSSGVGELFF. In DNA form, the CDR3 reads TGTGCCAGCAGTTCCGGGGTCGGGGAGCTGTTTTTT.

The rearrangement joins TRBV28 to TRBJ2-7; 7 bases match TRBD2. The CDR3 is made up of 13 amino acids. V was clipped by 2 bases and J by 8 bases; unmatched bases: 6. CDR1 is MDHEN, CDR2 SYDVKM, per germline. The CDR3 loop reads CASSLNSGLKQYF. Here the CDR3 DNA reads TGTGCCAGCAGTTTAAATAGCGGGTTGAAGCAGTACTTC.